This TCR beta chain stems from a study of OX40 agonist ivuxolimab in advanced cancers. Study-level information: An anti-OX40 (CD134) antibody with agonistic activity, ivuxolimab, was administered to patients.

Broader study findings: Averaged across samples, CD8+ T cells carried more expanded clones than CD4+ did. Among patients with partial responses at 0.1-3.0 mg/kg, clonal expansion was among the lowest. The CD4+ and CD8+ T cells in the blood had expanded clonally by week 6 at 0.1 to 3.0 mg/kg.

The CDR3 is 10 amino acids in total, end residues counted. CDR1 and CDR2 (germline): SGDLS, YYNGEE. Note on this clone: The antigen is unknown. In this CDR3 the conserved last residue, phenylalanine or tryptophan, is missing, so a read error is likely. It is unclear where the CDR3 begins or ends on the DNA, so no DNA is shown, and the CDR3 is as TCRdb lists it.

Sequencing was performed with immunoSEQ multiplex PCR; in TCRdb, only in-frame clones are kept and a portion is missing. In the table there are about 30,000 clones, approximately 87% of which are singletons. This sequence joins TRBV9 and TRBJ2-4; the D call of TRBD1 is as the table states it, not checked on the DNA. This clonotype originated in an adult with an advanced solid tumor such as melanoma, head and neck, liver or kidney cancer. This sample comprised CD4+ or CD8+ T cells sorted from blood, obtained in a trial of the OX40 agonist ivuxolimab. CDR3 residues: CASSASNGTG.